The 21 T cell receptor beta chains listed next were all sequenced from one sample in a study of regulatory T cells in long-lasting Graves disease. The authors built TCR beta libraries using iRepertoire HTBI primers and Arm-PCR of CDR3 regions. TCRdb re-analysed the multiplex PCR reads in MiXCR, keeping a single row per CDR3 protein. Here the sample spans 350,000 to 500,000 distinct CDR3 sequences, less than 15% being singletons. Regarding time point: newly diagnosed GD, antithyroid drugs for less than 3 months. PBMCs were the source of the RNA used for TCR sequencing. These data are also associated with another study on T cells in Graves' hyperthyroidism and ophthalmopathy.

The sequences come from peripheral blood mononuclear cells (PBMCs), collected at new diagnosis, from a patient treated with antithyroid drugs. The receptors stem from a woman aged 50 to 60 with Graves disease.

This clonotype has more than one count but fewer than ten. The J gene is TRBJ1-1, the V gene TRBV28; D is ambiguous. Germline V lookup: CDR1 MDHEN, CDR2 SYDVKM. V shed 6 bases and J shed 4 bases, with 6 bases lying between them. CDR3 length: 11 amino acids. The CDR3 region is CASSHLTEAFF. CDR3 sequence (DNA): TGTGCCAGCAGCCATCTCACTGAAGCTTTCTTT.

This clonotype was recorded many times. V is TRBV12-3 or TRBV12-4 and J is TRBJ2-3; TRBD1 or TRBD2 may be the D gene (6 bases each). Between the trimmed V and J ends, which lost 6 bases and 2 bases, there was a span of 15 bases. CDR3 length: 15 residues. The CDR3 region has the DNA TGTGCCAGCAGGGGGGGACAATCGGTCACAGATACGCAGTATTTT. Translation: CASRGGQSVTDTQYF.

This clonotype was counted at least ten times. The V and J genes are TRBV7-9 and TRBJ2-7; the D gene is possibly TRBD1 (5 bases). Trimming pared 5 bases from V and 7 bases from J, leaving 12 bases between. The germline V gene has CDR1 SEHNR and CDR2 FQNEAQ (reference sequence). This CDR3 region has 12 residues. CDR3 sequence reads: CASSTQVSEQYF. In nucleotides, the CDR3 is TGTGCCAGCAGCACACAGGTCTCTGAGCAGTACTTC.

This clonotype was observed many times. The V call is TRBV6-1, the J call TRBJ2-1, with TRBD2 matching 8 bases. This CDR3 comprises 14 residues. J was trimmed by 6 bases and V by 7 bases; bases with no gene match: 8. The germline V gene has CDR1 MNHNS and CDR2 SASEGT. CDR3 amino acids: CASIREGKLNEQFF. CDR3 DNA: TGTGCCAGCATCCGGGAGGGAAAACTCAATGAGCAGTTCTTC.

This clonotype was counted ten times or more. CDR3 DNA sequence: TGTGCCAGCAGCTCGCCGGTGGTAGCGGGAGGCCAAGCCTACGAGCAGTACTTC. Translating it yields CASSSPVVAGGQAYEQYF. The chain uses TRBV11-1 and TRBJ2-7; TRBD2 matches 10 bases. Per the germline V gene, CDR1 is SGHAT and CDR2 is FQDESV (reference sequence). CDR3 length: 18 amino acids. V was pared by 4 bases and J by 2 bases, with 14 bases of the junction left unmatched.

This clonotype was observed at least ten times. The chain employs TRBV27 and TRBJ2-3; TRBD2 matches at 7 bases. V shed 4 bases, J shed 4 bases, and the junction held 11 bases outside the gene matches. The CDR3 extends over 16 amino acids. The V gene's germline CDR1 is MNHEY and CDR2 SMNVEV (reference sequence). CDR3 protein: CASSSGIGGSSDTQYF. For the CDR3, the DNA is TGTGCCAGCAGTTCCGGTATAGGCGGGAGCTCAGATACGCAGTATTTT.

This clonotype turned up a few times. V gene TRBV27 combines with J gene TRBJ2-1, with 9 bases that match TRBD1. CDR1 MNHEY and CDR2 SMNVEV come from the germline V gene (reference sequence). This CDR3 comprises 16 residues. Trimming removed 2 bases from V and 7 bases from J; junction bases left unmatched: 9. CDR3 bases: TGTGCCAGCAGTTTAGTACAGGGGGCAATGGGGAATGAGCAGTTCTTC. This gives the protein CASSLVQGAMGNEQFF.

A word on this clonotype: A single base separates this from a much larger clone, so it may be a read error. This rearrangement joins TRBV10-3 to TRBJ2-5; 7 positions agree with TRBD1. CDR3 length: 12 amino acids. Unmatched junction bases numbered 4, after V lost 10 bases and J lost 2 bases. Looked up from germline, CDR1 is ENHRY and CDR2 is SYGVKD. CDR3 protein: CATRDRQETQYF. CDR3 in DNA: TGTGCCACCAGGGACAGACAAGAGACCCAGTACTTC.

The rearrangement links TRBV4-1 to TRBJ2-1; 9 bases are a match to TRBD2. CDR1 is MGHRA and CDR2 is YSYEKL in the germline V gene. The CDR3 is made up of 15 amino acids. V dropped 4 bases and J dropped 4; count of bases not matched to a gene: 5. The CDR3 DNA reads as TGCGCCAGCAGCCTCCTAGGACTAGCGTACAATGAGCAGTTCTTC. It yields the protein CASSLLGLAYNEQFF.

Remarks on this clonotype: This may arise from a read error, as a much more abundant clone is one base away. CDR3 DNA sequence: TGCGCCAGCAGTGATGGGAGGGACGGGGAAGAGATCCAGTACTTC. Its translation is CASSDGRDGEEIQYF. The V and J genes are TRBV10-1 and TRBJ2-1; 7 bases line up with TRBD2. The DNA end favors TRBJ2-5, so the J call may be wrong. Germline V gives CDR1 WNHNN, CDR2 SYGVQD (reference sequence). There are 15 residues in the CDR3.

This clonotype was picked up a small number of times. The chain couples TRBV7-2 to TRBJ1-4; TRBD1 agrees at 7 bases. Germline V gene data show CDR1 as SGHTA and CDR2 as FQGNSA. The CDR3 extends over 14 amino acids. The V gene end was trimmed by 5 bases and the J gene end by 4 bases; junction bases not matched to a gene: 4. CDR3 amino acids: CASSTGAFNEKLFF. The DNA for the CDR3 is TGTGCCAGCAGCACAGGGGCATTTAATGAAAAACTGTTTTTT.

At least ten counts were recorded for this clonotype. This chain joins TRBV30 and TRBJ1-1, with D hard to call. The ends were cut back, 4 bases at V and 4 bases at J, with 13 bases in the middle. Germline CDR1 reads GTSNPN; CDR2 reads SVGIG (reference sequence). CDR3 length: 13 amino acids. Here the CDR3 reads CAWTLTRGTEAFF. In DNA, the CDR3 is TGTGCCTGGACTTTGACGCGAGGCACTGAAGCTTTCTTT.

The V gene is TRBV5-1, the J gene TRBJ2-5, with TRBD2 identical over 7 bases. The germline gives CDR1 SGHRS, CDR2 YFSETQ. J lost 3 bases, V lost 1 base, and 6 bases had no gene match. The CDR3 length is 15 residues. This CDR3 is CASSLFGGSEETQYF. The CDR3 DNA follows: TGCGCCAGCAGCTTGTTTGGCGGGAGCGAAGAGACCCAGTACTTC.

V usage is TRBV11-2 and J usage is TRBJ1-6; 9 nucleotides line up with TRBD1. The V gene's germline CDR1 is SGHAT and CDR2 FQNNGV. The length of the CDR3 is 15 residues. V shed 6 bases and J 11 bases; nucleotides not matched to a gene: 11. The CDR3 nucleotides read TGTGCCAGCAGATCCTCCGGGACAGGGATTCCACCCCTCCACTTT. Protein: CASRSSGTGIPPLHF.

This clonotype came up a few times. The chain combines TRBV3-1 with TRBJ2-5; D unresolved. Trimming cost V 3 bases and J 2 bases, with 7 bases left between them. Germline V CDR1 and CDR2: LGHDT, YNNKEL (reference sequence). The CDR3 is 13 residues long. The DNA of the CDR3 is TGTGCCAGCAGCCAGGGTTGTCAAGAGACCCAGTACTTC. This codes for CASSQGCQETQYF.

This clonotype has at least ten counts. The rearrangement links TRBV28 to TRBJ2-1; the match to TRBD2 covers 8 bases. Germline V lookup: CDR1 MDHEN, CDR2 SYDVKM. The V and J ends lost 5 bases and 4 bases, in that order; junction bases with no gene match: 10. This CDR3 is 16 amino acids long. CDR3: CASSPLRSGGYNEQFF. The CDR3 bases are TGTGCCAGCAGTCCCCTGAGGAGCGGGGGTTACAATGAGCAGTTCTTC.

This clonotype was seen repeatedly, ten times or more. The J gene is TRBJ2-5, the V gene TRBV27; D not resolved. The CDR3 length is 13 residues. Germline V gene data show CDR1 as MNHEY and CDR2 as SMNVEV (reference sequence). V was cut by 5 bases and J by 4 bases, with 11 bases left in between. The CDR3 bases are TGTGCCAGCAGTCACCGGCCCTTAGAGACCCAGTACTTC. This encodes CASSHRPLETQYF.

This clonotype came up many times. This chain's CDR3 is CSASGSSTDTQYF. CDR3 coding DNA: TGCAGTGCTAGTGGGAGTAGCACAGATACGCAGTATTTT. The V gene is TRBV20-1, the J gene TRBJ2-3; a weak D match, TRBD2 (5 bases). Germline V gene lookup returns CDR1 DFQATT and CDR2 SNEGSKA (reference sequence). The CDR3 runs 13 residues. V gave up 3 bases and J gave up 0 bases, with 7 bases separating them.

As to this clonotype: This may be a read error: a much more frequent sequence differs by one nucleotide. This chain connects TRBV7-2 to TRBJ1-1; D not resolved. Germline V gene sequence: CDR1 SGHTA, CDR2 FQGNSA. V was shortened by 3 bases and J by 6 bases, with 8 bases between the two germline ends. The CDR3 is 12 amino acids. This CDR3 reads CASSFERAEAFF. The CDR3 coding sequence is TGTGCCAGCAGCTTTGAGAGGGCTGAAGCTTTCTTT.

The chain is built from TRBV5-1 and TRBJ2-5, with 11 nucleotides matching TRBD2. The CDR3 extends over 16 amino acids. Germline values: CDR1 SGHRS, CDR2 YFSETQ. V trimming: 4 bases; J trimming: 3 bases; junction bases outside the gene matches: 8. CDR3: CASSHIAGGLKETQYF. The CDR3 DNA reads TGCGCCAGCAGCCACATAGCGGGAGGGCTCAAAGAGACCCAGTACTTC.

Ten or more counts support this clonotype. The rearrangement links TRBV7-2 to TRBJ2-5, with D tentatively TRBD1 (6 bases). The germline V gene encodes CDR1 SGHTA and CDR2 FQGNSA. This CDR3 is 14 amino acids long. Trimming shortened V by 1 base and J by 5 bases, and 11 bases separated the two germline ends. The CDR3 region has the DNA TGTGCCAGCAGCTTAGTAAACAGGGATGAGACCCAGTACTTC. It yields the protein CASSLVNRDETQYF.